This entry is about one T cell receptor (beta chain). This record belongs to a study of Graves' ophthalmopathy and Graves' hyperthyroidism. Amplifying from RNA transcripts, the study obtained TCR beta CDR3 regions. Second-round multiplex PCR came after first-round RT-PCR with HTBI primers. TCRdb re-called the multiplex PCR reads with MiXCR, one entry per CDR3 protein. The sample carries almost 750,000 distinct CDR3 sequences, around 40% recorded once. V was trimmed by 4 bases and J by 5 bases, leaving 24 bases between them. There are 17 residues in the CDR3. Germline V CDR1 and CDR2: SGHAT, FQNNGV. The chain is built from TRBV11-2 and TRBJ2-7, with D maybe TRBD2 (6 bases). The TCR was taken from an adult man with Graves' ophthalmopathy. Sequenced sample: peripheral blood. CDR3 region: CASSSDTGTLIAHEQYF. The DNA of the CDR3 is TGTGCCAGCAGCTCAGACACCGGGACTCTGATCGCCCACGAGCAGTACTTC.